The clone carrying this T cell receptor (beta chain) was counted once. In the original processing: Nucleated cell counts were estimated from reference gene primer amplification. Data came from immunoSEQ multiplex PCR; TCRdb stores just in-frame clones and leaves some out. D and trimming were read from the DNA, whereas the V and J calls and clone size are those reported in that table. Altogether 35,000 to 55,000 clones are present, 75% to 90% being singletons, with the ten largest covering 7% to 9%. This sample stems from a study of blood T cell repertoires in COVID-19. Study-wide background: Acute and convalescent COVID-19 specimens originated in the United States, Italy and Spain. The cDNA or gDNA used as material had been derived from T cells, B-cell-depleted T cells, or PBMCs.

The CDR3 runs 13 residues. V trimming: 8 bases; J trimming: 6 bases; junction bases outside the gene matches: 2. The V call is TRBV12-3 or TRBV12-4, the J call TRBJ2-1; 12 positions match TRBD2. Sequencing was done on a sample of peripheral blood. This clonotype originated in a man aged 55 to 70 with active COVID-19. The CDR3 is CASRLAGVNEQFF. CDR3 nucleotides: TGTGCCAGCCGACTAGCGGGGGTCAATGAGCAGTTCTTC.